Listed below are T cell receptor beta chains from one sample, sequenced in a study of OX40 agonist ivuxolimab in advanced cancers. Using immunoSEQ multiplex PCR, the repertoire was profiled, and TCRdb retains in-frame clones only, with some absent. The table includes approximately 74,000 clones, 90% detected once. Material: CD4+ or CD8+ T cells sorted from blood, obtained in a trial of the OX40 agonist ivuxolimab. All receptors derive from an adult with an advanced solid tumor such as melanoma, head and neck, liver or kidney cancer. CDR3s include the opening cysteine and the closing phenylalanine or tryptophan.

cdr3_length: 15; v_call: TRBV11-3; j_call: TRBJ2-7; cdr3_aa: CASSFRDRTFYEQYF
cdr3_length: 13; v_call: TRBV18; j_call: TRBJ2-5; cdr3_aa: CASSPGKEETQYF
cdr3_length: 19; v_call: TRBV4-1; j_call: TRBJ2-3; cdr3_aa: CASSRYPGRLQGHTDTQYF
cdr3_length: 16; v_call: TRBV18; j_call: TRBJ2-7; cdr3_aa: CASSPTSGNTRYEQYF
cdr3_length: 13; v_call: TRBV30; j_call: TRBJ1-1; cdr3_aa: CASGRLRNTEAFF
cdr3_length: 13; v_call: TRBV10-3; j_call: TRBJ2-7; cdr3_aa: CAISESNSGEQYF
cdr3_length: 16; v_call: TRBV9; j_call: TRBJ2-7; cdr3_aa: CASSAGPASGTHEQYF
cdr3_length: 15; v_call: TRBV7-9; j_call: TRBJ1-5; cdr3_aa: CASSQGGAKNQPQHF
cdr3_length: 16; v_call: TRBV4-1; j_call: TRBJ2-1; cdr3_aa: CASSQDPSGRLNEQFF
cdr3_length: 16; v_call: TRBV4-3; j_call: TRBJ1-2; cdr3_aa: CASSQALQGGGYGYTF
cdr3_length: 15; v_call: TRBV7-9; j_call: TRBJ2-5; cdr3_aa: CASSPDRGYQETQYF
cdr3_length: 15; v_call: TRBV15; j_call: TRBJ2-1; cdr3_aa: CATSRGQAGYNEQFF
cdr3_length: 11; v_call: TRBV20-1; j_call: TRBJ1-2; cdr3_aa: CSATQGYGYTF
cdr3_length: 16; v_call: TRBV10-3; j_call: TRBJ2-7; cdr3_aa: CAINGESGTGSGEQYF
cdr3_length: 13; v_call: TRBV7-2; j_call: TRBJ2-1; cdr3_aa: CASSTTSGLEQFF
cdr3_length: 12; v_call: TRBV2; j_call: TRBJ2-3; cdr3_aa: CASSENSYTQYF
cdr3_length: 15; v_call: TRBV2; j_call: TRBJ2-7; cdr3_aa: CASRTWTSGSYEQYF
cdr3_length: 16; v_call: TRBV28; j_call: TRBJ2-6; cdr3_aa: CASSASTVSGANVLTF
cdr3_length: 14; v_call: TRBV28; j_call: TRBJ2-5; cdr3_aa: CASSSPSQGETQYF
cdr3_length: 16; v_call: TRBV21-1; j_call: TRBJ2-2; cdr3_aa: CASSKEPPPNTGELFF
cdr3_length: 14; v_call: TRBV28; j_call: TRBJ2-3; cdr3_aa: CASAPGGSTDTQYF
cdr3_length: 17; v_call: TRBV4-3; j_call: TRBJ1-2; cdr3_aa: CASSQGTGRPSNYGYTF
cdr3_length: 14; v_call: TRBV19; j_call: TRBJ1-5; cdr3_aa: CASSIGGDNQPQHF
cdr3_length: 16; v_call: TRBV27; j_call: TRBJ2-1; cdr3_aa: CASSPWGGRARNEQFF
cdr3_length: 12; v_call: TRBV6-5; j_call: TRBJ1-1; cdr3_aa: CASGKGDTEAFF
cdr3_length: 16; v_call: TRBV14; j_call: TRBJ2-2; cdr3_aa: CASSLLAGGFTGELFF
cdr3_length: 13; v_call: TRBV18; j_call: TRBJ2-7; cdr3_aa: CASSPMTEIEQYF
cdr3_length: 14; v_call: TRBV11-2; j_call: TRBJ1-2; cdr3_aa: CASSRNTGNYGYTF
cdr3_length: 14; v_call: TRBV7-3; j_call: TRBJ1-1; cdr3_aa: CASSLVAGNTEAFF
cdr3_length: 14; v_call: TRBV10-1; j_call: TRBJ2-7; cdr3_aa: CASSESRSASRQYF
cdr3_length: 12; v_call: TRBV28; j_call: TRBJ2-3; cdr3_aa: CASRISSDTQYF
cdr3_length: 12; v_call: TRBV29-1; j_call: TRBJ1-5; cdr3_aa: CSVGGRGQPQHF
cdr3_length: 13; v_call: TRBV10-1; j_call: TRBJ2-7; cdr3_aa: CASLWREKYEQYF
cdr3_length: 14; v_call: TRBV5-5; j_call: TRBJ2-5; cdr3_aa: CASSLAGGTATQYF
cdr3_length: 16; v_call: TRBV28; j_call: TRBJ2-7; cdr3_aa: CASSFALAGGPREQYF
cdr3_length: 13; v_call: TRBV6-1; j_call: TRBJ1-1; cdr3_aa: CASSENFNTEAFF
cdr3_length: 17; v_call: TRBV5-3; j_call: TRBJ2-2; cdr3_aa: CARSLIGWAVGTGELFF
cdr3_length: 16; v_call: TRBV5-5; j_call: TRBJ2-2; cdr3_aa: CASSPRWGPNTGELFF
cdr3_length: 13; v_call: TRBV27; j_call: TRBJ2-7; cdr3_aa: CASSKTGRYEQYF
cdr3_length: 13; v_call: TRBV6-6; j_call: TRBJ2-3; cdr3_aa: CASSRGGLDTQYF
cdr3_length: 14; v_call: TRBV7-9; j_call: TRBJ2-1; cdr3_aa: CASSSGRQYNEQFF
cdr3_length: 15; v_call: TRBV6-1; j_call: TRBJ1-5; cdr3_aa: CASSAPTGSNQPQHF
cdr3_length: 16; v_call: TRBV11-3; j_call: TRBJ2-3; cdr3_aa: CASSPGLAGITDTQYF
cdr3_length: 14; v_call: TRBV6-6; j_call: TRBJ2-2; cdr3_aa: CASGTRGATGELFF
cdr3_length: 14; v_call: TRBV5-1; j_call: TRBJ1-5; cdr3_aa: CASSPGLSNQPQHF
cdr3_length: 20; v_call: TRBV21-1; j_call: TRBJ2-4; cdr3_aa: CASTPTTSGNTPVAKNIQYF
cdr3_length: 13; v_call: TRBV2; j_call: TRBJ2-3; cdr3_aa: CASNHRDADTQYF